This TCR beta chain originates from a study of cytomegalovirus exposure and HLA in healthy donors. Study-level points and caveats: Testing in vitro showed a few CMV-associated chains specific for CMV antigens. There were some V segments, including TRBV6-2 and TRBV6-3, excluded as indistinguishable.

The CDR3 contains 16 residues. The germline V gene has CDR1 GTSNPN and CDR2 SVGIG (reference sequence). Trimming took 5 bases from V and 1 from J; bases not matched to a gene: 14. The PCR was carried out with 60 Vbeta primers and 13 Jbeta primers. In the study's own analysis: Around 9.9 million shared chains were among the approximately 76 million unique TCR beta chains that a later analysis counted. The assay was immunoSEQ multiplex PCR, and TCRdb's table has in-frame clones only and misses some. The DNA was the basis for D and trimming; V, J and clone size are from that table. The sample consists of approximately 120,000 clones, roughly 67% of them appearing once. With regard to this clone: Its antigen is as yet unknown.

This clonotype originated in a man aged 40-49 years in good health and CMV-seronegative. Sequences were obtained from PBMCs. The genes are TRBV30 and TRBJ2-7; TRBD1 agrees at 7 bases. The CDR3 is CAWSTGRGQFSYEQYF. DNA for the CDR3: TGTGCCTGGTCCACGGGTAGGGGGCAGTTTTCCTACGAGCAGTACTTC.